What follows are 22 T cell receptor beta chains derived from one specimen sequenced in a study of human T cells and chemical hapten exposure. Sample time point: healthy volunteer bleed at 2 weeks. Blood, whole and unfractionated, served as the source for total RNA extraction. Each CDR3 protein is one row after TCRdb ran MiXCR on the RACE reads. The table has 130,000 or so distinct CDR3 sequences, about 9.4% seen once. Sequencing was carried out using whole blood. Source of these receptors: a male donor in good health. Some clones in this sample may be carry-over from other donors' samples.

The chain couples TRBV20-1 to TRBJ1-5; D might be TRBD1 (5 bases). Trimming pared 6 bases from V and 0 bases from J, leaving 12 bases between. CDR1 and CDR2 (germline): DFQATT, SNEGSKA (reference sequence). The CDR3 runs 14 residues. The CDR3 loop reads CSARESGSNQPQHF. CDR3 in DNA: TGCAGTGCCAGGGAGTCCGGTAGCAATCAGCCCCAGCATTTT.

This clonotype was seen more than once but under ten times. The chain couples TRBV3-1 to TRBJ2-3, with D possibly matching TRBD2 (5 bases). The CDR3 extends over 13 amino acids. Trimming removed 2 bases at V and 4 bases at J, with 7 bases between. In germline, CDR1 is LGHDT, CDR2 YNNKEL (reference sequence). This CDR3 is CASSQRAADTQYF. The CDR3 DNA reads TGTGCCAGCAGCCAACGAGCGGCAGATACGCAGTATTTT.

This clonotype has a handful of counts. The CDR3 protein is CASSLTGVGTDTQYF. DNA of the CDR3: TGCGCCAGCAGCCTTACAGGGGTAGGCACAGATACGCAGTATTTT. This chain links TRBV5-1 with TRBJ2-3, with TRBD1 matching over 7 bases. CDR1 and CDR2 (germline): SGHRS, YFSETQ. The length of the CDR3 is 15 residues. With 4 bases clipped from V and 1 base from J, the junction kept 6 bases outside the gene matches.

The table lists this clonotype with a few counts. The V call is TRBV7-9, the J call TRBJ1-1; no definite D call. The CDR3 covers 14 residues. CDR1 SEHNR and CDR2 FQNEAQ come from the germline V gene (reference sequence). Trimming pared 5 bases from V and 1 base from J, leaving 11 bases between. The DNA of the CDR3 is TGTGCCAGCAGCCCTTCCAGGAAGAACACTGAAGCTTTCTTT. Its translation is CASSPSRKNTEAFF.

This clonotype has just a few counts. CDR3 nucleotides: TGTGCCAGCAGCTTTGGTTTTATGGACTCACCCCTCCACTTT. This encodes CASSFGFMDSPLHF. J is TRBJ1-6 and V is TRBV11-1; no firm D call. Germline V gene lookup returns CDR1 SGHAT and CDR2 FQDESV (reference sequence). The ends were cut back, 3 bases at V and 10 bases at J, with 13 bases in the middle. The CDR3 contains 14 residues.

The sample holds a few counts of this clonotype. This chain joins TRBV7-9 and TRBJ2-1, with a tentative D call TRBD1 (5 bases). Deletions cut 0 bases from V and 7 bases from J, with 13 bases between. The CDR3 spans 15 residues. Germline assignment: CDR1 SEHNR and CDR2 FQNEAQ (reference sequence). The CDR3 loop is CASSLAKGGHNEQFF. CDR3 sequence (DNA): TGTGCCAGCAGCTTAGCGAAAGGCGGACATAATGAGCAGTTCTTC.

This clonotype was seen a handful of times. V gene TRBV7-2 combines with J gene TRBJ1-1, with D maybe TRBD1 (6 bases). Germline CDR1 is SGHTA and CDR2 is FQGNSA. The V and J ends lost 6 bases and 3 bases respectively, with 14 bases between them. This CDR3 region has 14 residues. The CDR3 loop is CASRPRQVDTEAFF. DNA for the CDR3: TGTGCCAGCAGGCCAAGACAGGTCGACACTGAAGCTTTCTTT.

This clonotype was seen repeatedly, ten times or more. This sequence joins TRBV7-9 and TRBJ1-4; a possible D gene is TRBD1 (6 bases). Trimming left V 5 bases short and J 5 bases short, with 9 bases between. From germline, CDR1 is SEHNR and CDR2 FQNEAQ (reference sequence). The CDR3 is 13 residues long. The CDR3 DNA follows: TGTGCCAGCAGCCCAGGACAGAATGAAAAACTGTTTTTT. Translating it yields CASSPGQNEKLFF.

This clonotype was seen repeatedly, ten times or more. The chain is built from TRBV7-9 and TRBJ2-1; D is perhaps TRBD2 (6 bases). The CDR3 is made up of 15 amino acids. CDR1 SEHNR and CDR2 FQNEAQ come from the germline V gene (reference sequence). V lost 5 bases and J 6 bases, leaving 17 bases between the germline ends. The CDR3 region is CASSLKAGTLNEQFF. The CDR3 region has the DNA TGTGCCAGCAGCCTTAAGGCCGGGACTCTCAATGAGCAGTTCTTC.

Notes on this clonotype: The germline gene is not matched at one end of the junction; a read error may be the cause. The chain uses TRBV12-3 or TRBV12-4 and TRBJ1-3, with D possibly TRBD1 on 5 matching bases. CDR3 size: 14 residues. CDR3 DNA sequence: TGTGCCAGCAGTTTCAGGACGGGGGGAAAAACCATATATTTT. Its translation is CASSFRTGGKTIYF.

This clonotype was observed many times. This chain connects TRBV11-2 to TRBJ1-4; no firm D call. V was cut by 4 bases and J by 0 bases, with 9 bases left in between. CDR1 SGHAT and CDR2 FQNNGV come from the germline V gene. The CDR3 covers 15 residues. The CDR3 here is CASSWGVATNEKLFF. CDR3 sequence (DNA): TGTGCCAGCAGCTGGGGAGTTGCAACTAATGAAAAACTGTTTTTT.

This clonotype has more than one count but fewer than ten. The chain links TRBV7-2 to TRBJ2-5; the match to TRBD2 covers 8 bases. This CDR3 region has 16 residues. Germline CDR1 and CDR2: SGHTA and FQGNSA. V gave up 1 base and J gave up 2 bases; unmatched junction bases: 6. CDR3: CASSLVVGGGQETQYF. For the CDR3, the DNA is TGTGCCAGCAGCTTAGTAGTCGGGGGGGGACAAGAGACCCAGTACTTC.

This clonotype appeared a few times. The rearrangement links TRBV12-3 or TRBV12-4 to TRBJ2-3; maybe TRBD2 (6 bases). The CDR3 covers 16 residues. Trimming shortened V by 6 bases and J by 3 bases, and 19 bases separated the two germline ends. The chain's CDR3 is CASSLGGAGRTDTQYF. The CDR3 DNA sequence: TGTGCCAGCAGCCTGGGAGGAGCAGGGAGAACAGATACGCAGTATTTT.

This clonotype turned up a few times. The V gene is TRBV29-1, the J gene TRBJ2-1; 10 nucleotides agree with TRBD2. The CDR3 runs to 15 residues. Per the germline V gene, CDR1 is SQVTM and CDR2 is ANQGSEA. Germline trimming cut 3 bases from V and 1 base from J; bases unmatched to any gene: 3. DNA of the CDR3: TGCAGCGTTGACGTAGCGGGGGGTTCCTACAATGAGCAGTTCTTC. It is translated as CSVDVAGGSYNEQFF.

The CDR3 DNA reads TGTGCCAGCAGTTACTTACATAGCGGGGGAATCTACAATGAGCAGTTCTTC. Translated, it gives CASSYLHSGGIYNEQFF. This rearrangement joins TRBV6-2 or TRBV6-3 to TRBJ2-1; 9 bases align to TRBD2. The CDR3 contains 17 residues. Germline lookup yields CDR1 MNHEY and CDR2 SVGEGT. The V and J ends lost 1 base and 3 bases, in that order; junction bases with no gene match: 7.

The chain uses TRBV6-5 and TRBJ2-7; 7 nucleotides match TRBD1. The CDR3 extends over 13 amino acids. Germline CDR1 and CDR2: MNHEY and SVGAGI. The trim removed 6 bases at V and 2 bases at J, leaving 4 bases unmatched. CDR3 region: CASSRQGTYEQYF. The CDR3 nucleotides are TGTGCCAGCAGCCGACAGGGAACCTACGAGCAGTACTTC.

This clonotype showed up many times. This rearrangement joins TRBV20-1 to TRBJ1-4; D is perhaps TRBD1 (5 bases). The CDR3 consists of 14 residues. V was clipped by 4 bases and J by 4 bases, with 13 bases between them. Germline assignment: CDR1 DFQATT and CDR2 SNEGSKA (reference sequence). CDR3 region: CSATIKGINEKLFF. As DNA, the CDR3 is TGCAGTGCTACCATTAAGGGGATTAATGAAAAACTGTTTTTT.

This clonotype was seen many times. The chain carries TRBV20-1 and TRBJ2-7; D gene uncertain. Germline V gene lookup returns CDR1 DFQATT and CDR2 SNEGSKA (reference sequence). The CDR3 sequence is 15 residues long. Trimming pared 0 bases from V and 0 bases from J, leaving 12 bases between. The CDR3 region is CSARDQAQSSYEQYF. Here the CDR3 DNA reads TGCAGTGCTAGAGATCAAGCCCAAAGCTCCTACGAGCAGTACTTC.

The sample holds a few counts of this clonotype. The chain employs TRBV12-3 or TRBV12-4 and TRBJ2-7; possible D gene TRBD1, 5 bases. V was cut by 6 bases and J by 4 bases, with 13 bases left in between. This CDR3 spans 13 amino acids. The CDR3 coding sequence is TGTGCCAGCAGCCCTGGTAGGGGTTACGAGCAGTACTTC. This translates into CASSPGRGYEQYF.

This clonotype was picked up a small number of times. The chain has TRBV27 and TRBJ2-5; 7 nucleotides line up with TRBD1. The CDR3 spans 16 residues. The V gene's germline CDR1 is MNHEY and CDR2 SMNVEV (reference sequence). With 3 bases clipped from V and 4 bases from J, the junction kept 11 bases outside the gene matches. In nucleotides, the CDR3 is TGTGCCAGCAGTTTGAGAAGGCAGGGGGTTAGAGAGACCCAGTACTTC. Its protein is CASSLRRQGVRETQYF.

The chain combines TRBV2 with TRBJ2-7; D gene ambiguous. Germline CDR1 SNHLY, CDR2 FYNNEI. Between the trimmed V and J ends, which lost 5 bases and 0 bases, there was a span of 11 bases. This CDR3 contains 14 residues. CDR3 amino acids: CASSFSESSYEQYF. As DNA, the CDR3 is TGTGCCAGCAGTTTTTCGGAGAGCTCCTACGAGCAGTACTTC.

The chain carries TRBV13 and TRBJ2-3; D may be TRBD1 (5 bases). The V end lost 1 base, the J end lost 4 bases, and 9 bases lay between the germline ends. The CDR3 consists of 14 residues. Germline V lookup: CDR1 PRHDT, CDR2 FYEKMQ (reference sequence). In DNA form, the CDR3 reads TGTGCCAGCAGCTTAGAAGGGGTGTCAGATACGCAGTATTTT. Protein: CASSLEGVSDTQYF.